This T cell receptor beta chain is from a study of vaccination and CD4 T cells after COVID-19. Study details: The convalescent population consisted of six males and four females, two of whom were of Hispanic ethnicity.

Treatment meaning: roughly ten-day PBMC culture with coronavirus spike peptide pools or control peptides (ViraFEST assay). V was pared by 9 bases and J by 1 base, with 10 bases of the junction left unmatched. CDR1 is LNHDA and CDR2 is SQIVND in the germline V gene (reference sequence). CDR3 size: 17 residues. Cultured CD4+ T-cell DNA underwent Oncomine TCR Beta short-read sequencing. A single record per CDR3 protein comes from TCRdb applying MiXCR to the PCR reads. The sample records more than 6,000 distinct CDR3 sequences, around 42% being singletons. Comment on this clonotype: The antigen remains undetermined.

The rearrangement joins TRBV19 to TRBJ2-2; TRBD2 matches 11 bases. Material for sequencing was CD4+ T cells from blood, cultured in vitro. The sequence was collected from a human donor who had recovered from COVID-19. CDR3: CASRRLAGRRNTGELFF. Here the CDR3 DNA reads TGTGCCAGCCGGAGACTAGCGGGAAGGAGGAACACCGGGGAGCTGTTTTTT.